These 27 T cell receptor beta chains were all obtained from the same sample, sequenced in a study of control samples from healthy donors and cancer patients. Generated by immunoSEQ multiplex PCR, the TCRdb table keeps only in-frame clones and is missing some. The table includes about 94,000 clones, 90% detected once. Sequenced material: blood. Receptor source: a woman under 30 in good health.

The CDR3 here is CAISAGQGPGELFF. The CDR3 DNA reads TGTGCCATCAGTGCGGGACAGGGTCCCGGGGAGCTGTTTTTT. The chain joins TRBV10-3 to TRBJ2-2; 9 nucleotides agree with TRBD1. V lost 4 bases and J lost 6; bases outside the gene matches: 3. The CDR3 is 14 residues long. Per the germline V gene, CDR1 is ENHRY and CDR2 is SYGVKD.

The rearrangement uses TRBV2 and TRBJ1-1; TRBD1 agrees at 7 bases. Germline loops: CDR1 SNHLY, CDR2 FYNNEI. CDR3 size: 14 residues. The V segment lost 5 bases and the J segment 1 base; nucleotides outside the gene matches: 4. CDR3 bases: TGTGCCAGCAGTTCAGGGGGGGCGAACACTGAAGCTTTCTTT. Amino acids: CASSSGGANTEAFF. The full variable domain, in which reference TRBV2 and TRBJ1-1 provide the parts outside the CDR3, is EPEVTQTPSHQVTQMGQEVILRCVPISNHLYFYWYRQILGQKVEFLVSFYNNEISEKSEIFDDQFSVERPDGSNFTLKIRSTKLEDSAMYFCASSSGGANTEAFFGQGTRLTVV.

V gene TRBV6-2 or TRBV6-3 combines with J gene TRBJ1-2; no clear D gene. Germline V gene lookup returns CDR1 MNHEY and CDR2 SVGEGT. Trimming pared 0 bases from V and 1 base from J, leaving 9 bases between. There are 15 residues in the CDR3. The DNA for the CDR3 is TGTGCCAGCAGTTACTCCGTCGGAGGTAACTATGGCTACACCTTC. It yields the protein CASSYSVGGNYGYTF.

The chain recombines TRBV7-2 with TRBJ1-2; a weak D match, TRBD1 (5 bases). From germline, CDR1 is SGHTA and CDR2 FQGNSA. The V gene lost 2 bases and the J gene lost 2 bases, with 12 bases spanning the gap. CDR3 size: 15 residues. CDR3 DNA: TGTGCCAGCAGCTTATCTTCCGGGGACAACTATGGCTACACCTTC. This translates into CASSLSSGDNYGYTF.

The chain couples TRBV5-1 to TRBJ1-4; TRBD1 agrees at 7 bases. This CDR3 spans 13 amino acids. Trimming removed 7 bases from V and 5 bases from J; junction bases left unmatched: 5. The V gene's germline CDR1 is SGHRS and CDR2 YFSETQ. Here the CDR3 reads CASAQGGNEKLFF. DNA for the CDR3: TGCGCCAGCGCTCAGGGGGGGAATGAAAAACTGTTTTTT. Complete variable domain (other parts from reference TRBV5-1 and TRBJ1-4): KAGVTQTPRYLIKTRGQQVTLSCSPISGHRSVSWYQQTPGQGLQFLFEYFSETQRNKGNFPGRFSGRQFSNSRSEMNVSTLELGDSALYLCASAQGGNEKLFFGSGTQLSVL.

The chain combines TRBV20-1 with TRBJ1-4, with D maybe TRBD1 (5 bases). Germline loops: CDR1 DFQATT, CDR2 SNEGSKA (reference sequence). The length of the CDR3 is 14 residues. Trimming shortened V by 3 bases and J by 4 bases, and 12 bases separated the two germline ends. The CDR3 DNA reads TGCAGTGCTAGTATTGGTCAGGGTAATGAAAAACTGTTTTTT. Translated, it gives CSASIGQGNEKLFF.

This chain links TRBV12-5 with TRBJ2-7; 7 bases are shared with TRBD1. The germline CDR1 and CDR2 sequences are LGHNT and FRNRAP. The CDR3 extends over 16 amino acids. After removal of 2 bases from V and 0 bases from J, the junction contained 7 bases not matched to a gene. DNA of the CDR3: TGTGCTAGTGGTTTGCACAGACAGGGCACCTCCTACGAGCAGTACTTC. Amino acid sequence: CASGLHRQGTSYEQYF.

The chain recombines TRBV4-1 with TRBJ2-7, with a weak D call TRBD1 (6 bases). V gave up 1 base and J gave up 3 bases, with 13 bases separating them. The CDR3 spans 15 residues. Germline V CDR1 and CDR2: MGHRA, YSYEKL. CDR3: CASSQVRTESYEQYF. Written as DNA, the CDR3 is TGCGCCAGCAGCCAAGTTCGGACAGAGAGCTACGAGCAGTACTTC.

This chain uses TRBV3-1 (or the pseudogene TRBV3-2) with TRBJ1-1, with no clear D. The V gene lost 4 bases and the J gene lost 0 bases, with 6 bases spanning the gap. This CDR3 is 13 amino acids long. Per the germline V gene, CDR1 is LGHDT and CDR2 is YNNKEL (reference sequence). The CDR3 sequence is CASSPVLNTEAFF. In nucleotides, the CDR3 is TGTGCCAGCAGCCCCGTTTTGAACACTGAAGCTTTCTTT.

V and J are TRBV5-6 and TRBJ2-7, with a weak D call TRBD1 (6 bases). CDR3 length: 13 amino acids. Trimming stripped 1 base from V and 4 bases from J, with 9 bases between. CDR1 SGHDT and CDR2 YYEEEE come from the germline V gene. CDR3 residues: CASSLTGKYEQYF. CDR3 DNA sequence: TGTGCCAGCAGCTTGACAGGGAAGTACGAGCAGTACTTC.

This clone was seen only once. This chain uses TRBV7-9 with TRBJ1-2; 7 nucleotides match TRBD1. Germline V gene sequence: CDR1 SEHNR, CDR2 FQNEAQ (reference sequence). The length of the CDR3 is 14 residues. V trimming: 1 base; J trimming: 8 bases; junction bases outside the gene matches: 7. CDR3: CASSLGEGARGYTF. For the CDR3, the DNA is TGTGCCAGCAGCTTAGGGGAGGGGGCCCGGGGCTACACCTTC.

The rearrangement uses TRBV27 and TRBJ1-1, with D possibly TRBD1 on 5 matching bases. CDR1 and CDR2 (germline): MNHEY, SMNVEV (reference sequence). CDR3 length: 13 residues. V was pared by 10 bases and J by 2 bases, with 14 bases between. CDR3 region: CATQAGGNTEAFF. CDR3 sequence (DNA): TGTGCCACCCAGGCGGGGGGTAACACTGAAGCTTTCTTT.

The sample holds one count of this clone. The gene calls are TRBV19 and TRBJ1-2; D is ambiguous. The CDR3 runs to 14 residues. Germline lookup yields CDR1 LNHDA and CDR2 SQIVND (reference sequence). The germline V and J ends were trimmed by 9 bases and 2 bases, with 16 bases remaining between them. CDR3 bases: TGTGCCAGCACCCGAGCACAGTTAAACTATGGCTACACCTTC. Its protein product is CASTRAQLNYGYTF.

This clone appeared a single time. J is TRBJ1-1 and V is TRBV7-8; 9 bases align to TRBD1. Germline trimming cut 2 bases from V and 0 bases from J; bases unmatched to any gene: 7. The germline gives CDR1 SGHVS, CDR2 FQNEAQ. The CDR3 spans 17 residues. The CDR3 DNA sequence: TGTGCCAGCAGCTTAACCGGGACAGGGTTCGTGAACACTGAAGCTTTCTTT. This codes for CASSLTGTGFVNTEAFF.

The chain carries TRBV4-1 and TRBJ1-2, with 7 bases matching TRBD1. The V gene's germline CDR1 is MGHRA and CDR2 YSYEKL. This CDR3 is built from 14 residues. Trimming cost V 5 bases and J 4 bases; bases outside gene matches: 7. The CDR3 DNA reads TGCGCCAGCAGCTACCCGGGACAGCTCTATGGCTACACCTTC. Residues: CASSYPGQLYGYTF.

The chain joins TRBV11-2 to TRBJ2-3, with 7 bases identical to TRBD2. The CDR3 is 15 residues long. The germline gives CDR1 SGHAT, CDR2 FQNNGV. With 5 bases clipped from V and 4 bases from J, the junction kept 9 bases outside the gene matches. The CDR3 DNA sequence: TGTGCCAGCAGCCCCGGGACTACCTTCCCAGATACGCAGTATTTT. It specifies CASSPGTTFPDTQYF.

This chain links TRBV3-1 (or the pseudogene TRBV3-2) with TRBJ2-3; perhaps TRBD2 as D (6 bases). CDR1 LGHDT and CDR2 YNNKEL come from the germline V gene (reference sequence). The CDR3 spans 13 residues. The ends were cut back, 1 base at V and 8 bases at J, with 10 bases in the middle. For the CDR3, the DNA is TGTGCCAGCAGCCAAGTTGCGGGGTTTACGCAGTATTTT. This codes for CASSQVAGFTQYF.

The V gene is TRBV2, the J gene TRBJ2-5; D is possibly TRBD1 or TRBD2 (6 bases each). The CDR3 totals 14 residues. CDR1 is SNHLY and CDR2 is FYNNEI in the germline V gene. The V end was cut by 7 bases, the J end by 4 bases, with 16 bases between. CDR3 in DNA: TGTGCCAGCAATGGAGGGGGGTCCCCAGAGACCCAGTACTTC. This codes for CASNGGGSPETQYF.

The V call is TRBV4-1, the J call TRBJ1-5; 7 bases line up with TRBD1. This CDR3 spans 14 amino acids. Germline V gene sequence: CDR1 MGHRA, CDR2 YSYEKL. With V trimmed by 1 base and J by 5 bases, 2 bases remained unmatched. The CDR3 nucleotides read TGCGCCAGCAGCCAAGGACAGGGTGATCAGCCCCAGCATTTT. Translation gives CASSQGQGDQPQHF.

The chain couples TRBV12-5 to TRBJ1-4; D call uncertain. This CDR3 is built from 16 residues. CDR1 is LGHNT and CDR2 is FRNRAP in the germline V gene. V was pared by 0 bases and J by 1 base, with 9 bases between. The DNA of the CDR3 is TGTGCTAGTGGTTTGGTAACGTGTCTAACTAATGAAAAACTGTTTTTT. Translated: CASGLVTCLTNEKLFF.

The chain has TRBV5-8 and TRBJ2-5; 11 bases line up with TRBD1. CDR1 SGHTS and CDR2 YDEGEE come from the germline V gene. The V segment lost 4 bases and the J segment 5 bases; nucleotides outside the gene matches: 10. The CDR3 contains 16 residues. In DNA form, the CDR3 reads TGTGCCAGCAGCCCTGGACGGGACAGGGGGTCTGAGACCCAGTACTTC. Residues: CASSPGRDRGSETQYF.

V gene TRBV2 combines with J gene TRBJ1-6; D is possibly TRBD1 (6 bases). Trimming took 7 bases from V and 0 from J, leaving 10 bases between them. The CDR3 spans 15 residues. Germline V gene lookup returns CDR1 SNHLY and CDR2 FYNNEI. This chain's CDR3 is CASMPGASYNSPLHF. The CDR3 DNA sequence: TGTGCCAGCATGCCGGGGGCCTCCTATAATTCACCCCTCCACTTT.

The chain has TRBV11-2 and TRBJ1-2, with unresolved D. Germline assignment: CDR1 SGHAT and CDR2 FQNNGV. This CDR3 comprises 14 residues. The V end lost 3 bases, the J end lost 13 bases, and 21 bases lay between the germline ends. The CDR3 is CASSFEVDGSGTTF. The CDR3 region has the DNA TGTGCCAGCAGCTTTGAGGTGGACGGCTCTGGCACCACCTTC.

This sequence joins TRBV6-1 and TRBJ2-1; 7 nucleotides line up with TRBD1. V shed 1 base and J 9 bases; nucleotides not matched to a gene: 6. The CDR3 contains 14 residues. Germline CDR1 MNHNS, CDR2 SASEGT. As DNA, the CDR3 is TGTGCCAGCAGTGAAGTGGGACAGTCAGGTGAGCAGTTCTTC. Translating it yields CASSEVGQSGEQFF.

The genes are TRBV2 and TRBJ2-5; D is unresolved. Trimming took 1 base from V and 6 from J, leaving 0 bases between them. The germline V gene encodes CDR1 SNHLY and CDR2 FYNNEI. The CDR3 covers 10 residues. The CDR3 nucleotides read TGTGCCAGCAGTGAAGAGACCCAGTACTTC. This sequence encodes CASSEETQYF.

This chain connects TRBV19 to TRBJ1-1; D perhaps matches TRBD1 (5 bases). This CDR3 is 15 amino acids long. CDR1 is LNHDA, CDR2 SQIVND, per germline (reference sequence). Between the trimmed V and J ends, which lost 10 bases and 4 bases, there was a span of 22 bases. CDR3 amino acids: CATLPERGFGTEAFF. Here the CDR3 DNA reads TGTGCCACTCTCCCCGAGCGGGGGTTTGGCACTGAAGCTTTCTTT.

This chain connects TRBV27 to TRBJ1-2; D might be TRBD1 (6 bases). This CDR3 is built from 17 residues. V was cut by 5 bases and J by 4 bases, with 23 bases left in between. Germline CDR1 MNHEY, CDR2 SMNVEV (reference sequence). CDR3 nucleotides: TGTGCCAGCAGTGAAGGGGGGAGTGCGGCAGGGGTCTATGGCTACACCTTC. Protein product: CASSEGGSAAGVYGYTF.